A selection of T cell receptor beta chains follows, all from one sample in a study of T cell changes during pregnancy in multiple sclerosis. Clones were read by immunoSEQ multiplex PCR, and TCRdb kept only the in-frame ones, dropping some. The repertoire consists of some 39,000 clones, with around nine tenths occurring once and the leading ten covering about 0.35%. Sequenced here: CD4+ T cells from peripheral blood mononuclear cells, sampled in the third trimester of pregnancy. The receptors originated from a female donor in good health, enrolled as a control in a pregnancy study. The conserved cysteine and the conserved F or W are not part of the CDR3 here.

>TRBV5-1
ASSADRTYEKLF
>TRBV6-6
ASRSTGMNTEAF
>TRBV10-1
ASSVSGSIDEQY
>TRBV28
ASSFGELSYEQY
>TRBV19
ASSHRRRQH
>TRBV19
ASRAGSSSGNTIY
>TRBV11-2
ASSKTSGRVNEQF
>TRBV2
ASSFSGIEQF
>TRBV28
ASSDRGNQPQH
>TRBV21-1
ASSKGYRGRNTEAF
>TRBV29-1
SVEWTQGGTQY
>TRBV15
ATSRDYHSGTSGQETQY
>TRBV10-1
ASSSGDTQY
>TRBV27
ASSLSVAGAEAF
>TRBV7-2
ASSGDTMSYEQY
>TRBV2
ASRIDRGGGYT
>TRBV30
AWSSASGYNEQF
>TRBV10-2
ASSEGGGTSGNTIY
>TRBV5-1
ASSATGTGFRETQY
>TRBV6-1
AVPGAGVSNYGYT
>TRBV5-1
ASSLLPSGRAGEQY
>TRBV4-1
ASSQGLLGHTGQF
>TRBV2
ASRDSYEQY
>TRBV5-1
ASSFGQEAF
>TRBV29-1
SVVLYGEGREETQY
>TRBV30
AWAPRRSTEAF
>TRBV5-1
ASSFDSSYNEQF
>TRBV7-9
ASSSGQSNQPQH
>TRBV7-6
ASSIIGGPGTGELF
>TRBV6-5
ASRVRDGSPLH
>TRBV18
ASSPVKGQGAKAF
>TRBV7-3
ASSYDSQNIQY
>TRBV7-2
ASSLDPGVYEKLF
>TRBV27
ASSRKGDNYGYT
>TRBV2
ASRRDLVNEQF
>TRBV7-9
ASSIWTSGREQQY
>TRBV5-4
ASSRQGRNTEAF
>TRBV28
ASTPRVGSSGANVLT
>TRBV29-1
SVNGDSGTDTQY
>TRBV28
ASSPPSLAGVSGYEQY
>TRBV5-1
ASSSGTSGRSTGELF
>TRBV18
ASSPELNYGYT
>TRBV11-2
ASSPAYEQY
>TRBV5-1
ASSLAGAYTEAF